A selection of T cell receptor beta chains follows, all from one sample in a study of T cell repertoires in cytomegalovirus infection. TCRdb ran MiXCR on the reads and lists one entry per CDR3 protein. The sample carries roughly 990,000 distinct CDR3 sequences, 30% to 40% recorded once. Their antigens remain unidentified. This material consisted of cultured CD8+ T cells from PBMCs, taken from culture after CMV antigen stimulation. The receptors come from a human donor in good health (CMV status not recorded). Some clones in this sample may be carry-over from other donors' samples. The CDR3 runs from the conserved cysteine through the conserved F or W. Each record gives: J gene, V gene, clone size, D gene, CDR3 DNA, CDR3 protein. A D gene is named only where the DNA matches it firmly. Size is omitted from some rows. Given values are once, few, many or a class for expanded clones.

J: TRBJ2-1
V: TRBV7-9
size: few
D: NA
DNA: TGTGCCAGCAGCTTAGAATCCCACAGGAGCTCCTACAATGAGCAGTTCTTC
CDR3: CASSLESHRSSYNEQFF

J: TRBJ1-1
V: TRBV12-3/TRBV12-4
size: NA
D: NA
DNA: TGTGCCAGCAGCCGCTCCACAGGGAGAATAGGCACTGAAGCTTTCTTT
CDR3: CASSRSTGRIGTEAFF

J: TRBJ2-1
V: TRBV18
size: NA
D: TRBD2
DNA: TGTGCCAGCTCAGCCGGCGGGGGAACTCCCTACAATGAGCAGTTCTTC
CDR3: CASSAGGGTPYNEQFF

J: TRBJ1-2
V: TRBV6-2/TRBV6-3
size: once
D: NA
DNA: TGTGCCAGCAGTTCGGTCCCGAGAGATGGCTACACCTTC
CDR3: CASSSVPRDGYTF

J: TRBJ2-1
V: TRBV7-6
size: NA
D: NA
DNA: TGTGCCAGCAGCTTAGAGGGCCCCCATGAGCAGTTCTTC
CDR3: CASSLEGPHEQFF

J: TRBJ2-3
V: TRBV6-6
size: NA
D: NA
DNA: TGTGCCAGCAGTTTAAGGGAGATACGCGATACGCAGTATTTT
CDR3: CASSLREIRDTQYF

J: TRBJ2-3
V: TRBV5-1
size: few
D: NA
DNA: TGCGCCAGCAGCGCCCAGGTCCCCACCGATACGCAGTATTTT
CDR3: CASSAQVPTDTQYF

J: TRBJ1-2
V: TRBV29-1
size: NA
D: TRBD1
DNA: TGCAGCGTTGAATCTGAGACAGGGGGCAACTATGGCTACACCTTC
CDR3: CSVESETGGNYGYTF

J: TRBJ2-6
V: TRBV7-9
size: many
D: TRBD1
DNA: TGTGCCAGCAGCTTAGCGTTGGACAGGGCGGGGGCCAACGTCCTGACTTTC
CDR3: CASSLALDRAGANVLTF

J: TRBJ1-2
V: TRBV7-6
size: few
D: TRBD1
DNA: TGTGCCAGCAGGGACCCCCAGGGGGCGGAAGGCTACACCTTC
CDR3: CASRDPQGAEGYTF

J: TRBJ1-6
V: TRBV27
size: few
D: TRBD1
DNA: TGTGCCAGCAGGACAGGGGGCAACTCACCCCTCCACTTT
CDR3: CASRTGGNSPLHF

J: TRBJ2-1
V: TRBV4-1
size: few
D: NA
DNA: TGCGCCAGCAGCATAGTAGGGGGAACCTACAATGAGCAGTTCTTC
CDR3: CASSIVGGTYNEQFF

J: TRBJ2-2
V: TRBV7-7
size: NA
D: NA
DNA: TGTGCTAGCAGCCCCCGGACGTCCGGGGAGCTGTTTTTT
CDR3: CASSPRTSGELFF

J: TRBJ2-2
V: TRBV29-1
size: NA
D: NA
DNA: TGCAGCGCCCTGGGCACCAACACCGGGGAGCTGTTTTTT
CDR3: CSALGTNTGELFF

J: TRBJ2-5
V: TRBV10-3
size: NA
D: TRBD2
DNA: TGTGCCATCAGTGAGTCGGTAGCGGGGGGATCCCCCGAGAAGACCCAGTACTTC
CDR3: CAISESVAGGSPEKTQYF

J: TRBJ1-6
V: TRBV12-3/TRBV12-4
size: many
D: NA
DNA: TGTGCCAGCAGTTTTGCTCGGAATTCACCCCTCCACTTT
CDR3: CASSFARNSPLHF

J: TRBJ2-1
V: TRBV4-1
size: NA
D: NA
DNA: TGCGCCAGCAGCCCGCAGGTTTTTGATGAGCAGTTCTTC
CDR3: CASSPQVFDEQFF

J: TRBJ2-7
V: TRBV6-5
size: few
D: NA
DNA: TGTGCCAGCAGTTACTCGATTCTAACCGAGCAGTACTTC
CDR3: CASSYSILTEQYF

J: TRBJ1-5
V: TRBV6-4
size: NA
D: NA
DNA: TGTGCCAGCAGTGACTCCCTACAGATACGACAGCCCCAGCATTTT
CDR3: CASSDSLQIRQPQHF

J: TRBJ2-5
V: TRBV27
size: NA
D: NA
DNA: TGTGCCAGCAGTTTAATCAGGGGTGAGACCCAGTACTTC
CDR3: CASSLIRGETQYF

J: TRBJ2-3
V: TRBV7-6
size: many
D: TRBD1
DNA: TGTGCCAGCAGCTTGGGGACAGGTTCGGATACGCAGTATTTT
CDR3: CASSLGTGSDTQYF

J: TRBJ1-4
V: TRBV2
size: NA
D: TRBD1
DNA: TGTGCCAGCAGGCCCGGGACAGACCATATTCTTCGTCTCTTT
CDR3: CASRPGTDHILRLF

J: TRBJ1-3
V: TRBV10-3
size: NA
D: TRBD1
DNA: TGTGCCATCAGCAAAGACAGGGGAGACTGGAGCACCATATATTTT
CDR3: CAISKDRGDWSTIYF

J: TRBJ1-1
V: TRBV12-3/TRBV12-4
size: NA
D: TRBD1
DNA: TGTGTCAGCAACACGGACAGGGAGTGGTACACTGAAGCTTTCTTT
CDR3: CVSNTDREWYTEAFF

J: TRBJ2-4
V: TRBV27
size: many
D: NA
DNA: TGTGCCAGCAGGGGACCCAAAAACATTCAGTACTTC
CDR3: CASRGPKNIQYF

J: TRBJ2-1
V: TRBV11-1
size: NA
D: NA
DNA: TGTGCCAGCAGCGGACCGGGGGAATACAATGAGCAGTTCTTC
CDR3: CASSGPGEYNEQFF

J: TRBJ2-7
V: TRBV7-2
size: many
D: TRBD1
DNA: TGTGCCAGCAGCCTCCGGACAGGGGAGAAGTACGAGCAGTACTTC
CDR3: CASSLRTGEKYEQYF

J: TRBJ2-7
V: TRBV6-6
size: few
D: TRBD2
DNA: TGTGCCAGCAGTTACCGGGAGGGGGGGTACGAGCAGTACTTC
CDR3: CASSYREGGYEQYF

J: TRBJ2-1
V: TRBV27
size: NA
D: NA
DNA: TGTGCCAACAGTAATGTGCAGGTTTACAATGAGCAGTTCTTC
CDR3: CANSNVQVYNEQFF

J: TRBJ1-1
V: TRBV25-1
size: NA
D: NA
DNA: TGTGCCAGCAGTGATCTCGGACGCCGATTAGGAGCTTTCTTT
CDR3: CASSDLGRRLGAFF

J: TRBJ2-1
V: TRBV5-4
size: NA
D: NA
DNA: TGTGCCAGCAGCACCGGGACTCCCGAGCAGTTCTTC
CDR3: CASSTGTPEQFF

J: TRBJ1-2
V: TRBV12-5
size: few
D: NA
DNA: TGTGCTAGTGGTTCGACAGTTGTGGGTGGCTACACCTTC
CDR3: CASGSTVVGGYTF

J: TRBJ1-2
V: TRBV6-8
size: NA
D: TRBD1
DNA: TGTGCCAGCAGTTACTCTAGGACAGGGGGAGGGGATGGCTACACCTTC
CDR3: CASSYSRTGGGDGYTF

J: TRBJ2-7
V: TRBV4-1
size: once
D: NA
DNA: TGCGCCAGCAGCCAGCCGGGACCCTCCTACGAGCAGTACTTC
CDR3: CASSQPGPSYEQYF

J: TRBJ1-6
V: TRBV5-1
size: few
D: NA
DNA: TGCGCCAGCAGCTCGACCGGGACCAATTCACCCCTCCACTTT
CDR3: CASSSTGTNSPLHF

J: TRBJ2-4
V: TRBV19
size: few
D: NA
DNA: TGTGCCAGTGCCCTGGGGACTTACGCCAAAAACATTCAGTACTTC
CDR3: CASALGTYAKNIQYF

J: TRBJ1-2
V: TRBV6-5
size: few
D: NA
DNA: TGTGCCAGCAGTACAACACCGCTATATGGCTACACCTTC
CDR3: CASSTTPLYGYTF

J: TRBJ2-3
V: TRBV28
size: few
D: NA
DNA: TGTGCCAGCAGTTTTCCCCAGAGACGGCGAGATACGCAGTATTTT
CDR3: CASSFPQRRRDTQYF

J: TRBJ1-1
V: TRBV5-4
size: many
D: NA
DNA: TGTGCCAGCAGCCCCGGGAGTTACACTGAAGCTTTCTTT
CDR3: CASSPGSYTEAFF

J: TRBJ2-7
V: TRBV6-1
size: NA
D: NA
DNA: TGTGCCAGCAGTCGGACAGCCGACTTCTACGAGCAGTACTTC
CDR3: CASSRTADFYEQYF

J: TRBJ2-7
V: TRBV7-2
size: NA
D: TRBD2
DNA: TGTGCCAGCAGCTTAGCCCACCCGGCTAGCGGGGGTGGGGAGCAGTACTTC
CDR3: CASSLAHPASGGGEQYF

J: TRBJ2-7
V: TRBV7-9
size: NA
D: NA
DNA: TGTGTCAGCAGCCCTTCAACAGCGGGCTACGAGCAGTACTTC
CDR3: CVSSPSTAGYEQYF

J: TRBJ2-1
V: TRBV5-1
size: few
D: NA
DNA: TGCGCCAGCAGCTACGGACAGTCCTGGGAGTCCTACAATGAGCAGTTCTTC
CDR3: CASSYGQSWESYNEQFF

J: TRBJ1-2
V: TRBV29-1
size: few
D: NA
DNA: TGCAGCGTCCCGGAGGGAGGCTACACCTTC
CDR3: CSVPEGGYTF

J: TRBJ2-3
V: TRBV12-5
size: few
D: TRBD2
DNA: TGTGCTAGTGGTCAATCCGGGAGGGGGGATACGCAGTATTTT
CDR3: CASGQSGRGDTQYF